Below, one TCR beta chain is given with its context. This entry belongs to a study of shared clonotypes between healthy human individuals. Profiled with immunoSEQ multiplex PCR; TCRdb holds only in-frame clones, not every one. Among over 2 million clones, about 95% were seen once, and the ten largest hold more than 0.95%. Losses at the gene ends were 4 bases for V and 4 bases for J; bases not matched to a gene: 4. CDR3 length: 14 amino acids. CDR1 is MDHEN and CDR2 is SYDVKM in the germline V gene. Positively selected for CCR7, the CD45RO-negative cells used as naive CD8 cells excluded terminally differentiated effector memory CD45RA+ cells.

This chain connects TRBV28 to TRBJ1-2; 9 nucleotides align to TRBD1. This clonotype was sampled from a man younger than 35 in good health. Sequenced sample: naive CD8+ T cells sorted from blood. CDR3 region: CASSYRGLSYGYTF. CDR3 DNA: TGTGCCAGCAGTTACAGGGGGCTGAGCTATGGCTACACCTTC.